This T cell receptor beta chain was found in a study of graft-versus-host responses after intestinal transplantation. Study-wide points: Allograft graft-versus-host to host-versus-graft clonal ratios ran high in patients with graft-donor T cell macrochimerism. Some GvH clones appeared in ileal mucosa or blood before recipient bone marrow. Association was observed between peak circulating GvH clone levels and early post-transplant HvG declines.

Assay: immunoSEQ multiplex PCR; the TCRdb copy retains only in-frame clones and omits some. The sample carries 37,000 or so clones, less than 95% recorded once. On this clone itself: Its specificity is not known.

The CDR3 has 12 residues. CDR1 is MDHEN, CDR2 SYDVKM, per germline. V was clipped by 5 bases and J by 14 bases; unmatched bases: 11. J is TRBJ1-2 and V is TRBV28, with 7 bases that match TRBD1. The sequenced sample was PBMCs, obtained 300 to 330 days after intestinal transplant. The clonotype comes from a human patient who received an intestinal transplant, so some T cells may come from the graft donor. The CDR3 region is CASSRLSGRGTF. CDR3 in DNA: TGTGCCAGCAGTCGCCTTTCGGGCAGGGGGACCTTC.